This T cell receptor beta chain comes out of a study of blood T cell repertoires in COVID-19. Methods used by the authors: Estimates of nucleated cell counts were drawn from the amplification of reference gene primers. Measured with immunoSEQ multiplex PCR; TCRdb has only the in-frame clones, and not every one. The V and J calls and clone size come from that table; D and trimming were worked out from the DNA. The sample comprises around 370,000 clones, approximately 90% of which are singletons, and more than 3% rests with the top ten. This CDR3 is 17 amino acids long. V trimming: 6 bases; J trimming: 2 bases; junction bases outside the gene matches: 8. The germline V gene has CDR1 LNHDA and CDR2 SQIVND (reference sequence).

The sample taken for sequencing was peripheral blood. This TCR came from a woman under 30 who had recovered from COVID-19. The chain joins TRBV19 to TRBJ2-1, with 12 positions matching TRBD2. The CDR3 DNA reads as TGTGCCAGTAGCCCGACTAGCGGGAGAGTTACCTACAATGAGCAGTTCTTC. Its translation: CASSPTSGRVTYNEQFF.